This TCR beta chain was found in a study of blood T cell repertoires in COVID-19. About the study: Collection of acute and convalescent COVID-19 samples took place in the United States, Italy and Spain.

This clone occurred a few times. Assay used: immunoSEQ multiplex PCR; TCRdb lists only in-frame clones, some missing. Of hundreds of thousands of clones detected, around four fifths appear once; the ten largest clones hold just under 20%. The CDR3 length is 12 residues. The V gene's germline CDR1 is SEHNR and CDR2 FQNEAQ (reference sequence). V dropped 2 bases and J dropped 12 bases, with 8 bases sitting between them. The chain has TRBV7-9 and TRBJ1-6; the D is unclear. Source material: peripheral blood. This receptor was identified in a man aged 30-40 years with active or convalescent COVID-19. In nucleotides, the CDR3 is TGTGCCAGCAGCTTAAGTGCACTACCCCTCCACTTT. As protein: CASSLSALPLHF.